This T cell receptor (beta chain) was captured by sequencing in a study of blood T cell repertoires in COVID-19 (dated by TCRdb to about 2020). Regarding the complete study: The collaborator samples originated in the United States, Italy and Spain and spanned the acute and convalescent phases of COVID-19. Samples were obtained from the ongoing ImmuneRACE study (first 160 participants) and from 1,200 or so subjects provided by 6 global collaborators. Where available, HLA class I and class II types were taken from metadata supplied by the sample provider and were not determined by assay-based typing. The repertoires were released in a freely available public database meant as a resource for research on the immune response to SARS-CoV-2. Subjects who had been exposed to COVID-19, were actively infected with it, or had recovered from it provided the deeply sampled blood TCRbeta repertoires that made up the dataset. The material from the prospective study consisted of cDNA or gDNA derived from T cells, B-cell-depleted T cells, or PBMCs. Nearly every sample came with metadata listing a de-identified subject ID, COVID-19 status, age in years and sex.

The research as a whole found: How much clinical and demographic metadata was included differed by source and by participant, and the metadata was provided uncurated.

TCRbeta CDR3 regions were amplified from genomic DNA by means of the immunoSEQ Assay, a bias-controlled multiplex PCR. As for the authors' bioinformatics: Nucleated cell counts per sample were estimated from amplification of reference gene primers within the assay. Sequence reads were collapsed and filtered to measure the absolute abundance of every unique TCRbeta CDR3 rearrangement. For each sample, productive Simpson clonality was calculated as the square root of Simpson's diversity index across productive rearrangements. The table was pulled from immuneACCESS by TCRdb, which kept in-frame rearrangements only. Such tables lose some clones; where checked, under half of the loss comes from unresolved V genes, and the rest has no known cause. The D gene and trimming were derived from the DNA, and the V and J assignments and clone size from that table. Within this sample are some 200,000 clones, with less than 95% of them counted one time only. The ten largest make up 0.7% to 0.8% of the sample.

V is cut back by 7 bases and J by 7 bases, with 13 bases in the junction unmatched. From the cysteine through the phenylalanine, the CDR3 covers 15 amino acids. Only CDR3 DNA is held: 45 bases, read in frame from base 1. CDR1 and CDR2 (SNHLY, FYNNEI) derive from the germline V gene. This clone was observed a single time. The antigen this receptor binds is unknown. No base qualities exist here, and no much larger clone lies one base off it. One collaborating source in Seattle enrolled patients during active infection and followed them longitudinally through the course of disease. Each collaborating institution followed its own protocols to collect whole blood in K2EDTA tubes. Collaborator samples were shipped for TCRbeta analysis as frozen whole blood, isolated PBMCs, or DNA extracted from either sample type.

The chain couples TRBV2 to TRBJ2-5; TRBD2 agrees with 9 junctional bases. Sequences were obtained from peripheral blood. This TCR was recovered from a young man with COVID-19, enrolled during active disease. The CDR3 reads CASNPRTSEGGTQYF. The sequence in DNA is TGTGCCAGCAACCCCCGGACTAGCGAGGGCGGGACCCAGTACTTC.